These T cell receptor beta chains were read from a single sample in a study of T-cell reconstitution after alpha-beta-depleted transplantation in children. TCRdb reanalysed the PCR reads using MiXCR and keeps one entry per CDR3 protein. The table shows about 110,000 distinct CDR3 sequences, with 6.4% occurring only once. The sample was PBMCs, mostly from graft donor cells, taken 360 days after TCRalphabeta/CD19-depleted stem cell transplant. The receptors stem from a male patient under 10 years old who had a stem cell transplant for acute lymphoblastic leukemia, so the T cells may come from the graft donor. Both conserved end residues are part of each CDR3. The order of the fields is clone size, J gene, D gene, V gene, CDR3 DNA, CDR3 protein. The D gene is left open where the match is weak. Clone size is given for some rows only: seen once, a few or many times, or a class if the clone is expanded.

many | TRBJ2-3 | NA | TRBV9 | TGTGCCAGCAGCGTGGTCGGGGGCGGGGATACGCAGTATTTT | CASSVVGGGDTQYF
few | TRBJ2-2 | NA | TRBV10-3 | TGTGCCATCAGTGAGTCGGGACAACACGGGGAGCTGTTTTTT | CAISESGQHGELFF
many | TRBJ1-1 | NA | TRBV10-3 | TGTGCCATCAGTGAGGGCAGCGCCTACACTGAAGCTTTCTTT | CAISEGSAYTEAFF
many | TRBJ1-5 | NA | TRBV28 | TGTGCCAGCAGTTTGATATTTGCGGGTGATCAGCCCCAGCATTTT | CASSLIFAGDQPQHF
NA | TRBJ2-3 | NA | TRBV20-1 | TGCAGTGCTAGAGATCCCTGGAGCACAGATACGCAGTATTTT | CSARDPWSTDTQYF
many | TRBJ1-2 | NA | TRBV24-1 | TGTGCCACCAGTGATTTGGCAGGAAATGGCTACACCTTC | CATSDLAGNGYTF
NA | TRBJ2-5 | NA | TRBV28 | TGTGCCAGCAGTTTGTTGGACATGAAAGAGACCCAGTACTTC | CASSLLDMKETQYF
NA | TRBJ1-2 | NA | TRBV9 | TGTGCCAGCAGCCGAGGGGGGTTTGGCTACACCTTC | CASSRGGFGYTF
many | TRBJ2-7 | NA | TRBV4-3 | TGCGCCAGCAGCCAAGAGGTTGGGGGTACTGATCCCTCCGGGGACGAGCAGTACTTC | CASSQEVGGTDPSGDEQYF
many | TRBJ1-4 | TRBD1 | TRBV12-3/TRBV12-4 | TGTGCCAGCAGTTTAGGGCAGGGGGAAGAAAAACTGTTTTTT | CASSLGQGEEKLFF
many | TRBJ2-5 | NA | TRBV11-2 | TGTGCCAGCACTCGCCACCTAGGGGGGGCCATGGAGACCCAGTACTTC | CASTRHLGGAMETQYF
NA | TRBJ2-4 | NA | TRBV30 | TGTGCCTGGAGTGAGGGGTACATTCAGTACTTC | CAWSEGYIQYF
many | TRBJ2-5 | TRBD1 | TRBV4-3 | TGCGCCAGCAGCCTCCGGACAGGGAGAGAGACCCAGTACTTC | CASSLRTGRETQYF
few | TRBJ2-5 | NA | TRBV6-1 | TGTGCCAGCAGCCCACAGGGTGAAGAGACCCAGTACTTC | CASSPQGEETQYF
few | TRBJ2-7 | NA | TRBV10-3 | TGTGCCATCAGAGGGGGGGCCAGGCCAGAAATCTACGAGCAGTACTTC | CAIRGGARPEIYEQYF
many | TRBJ1-1 | NA | TRBV29-1 | TGCAGCGTTGAGACGGTAAACACTGAAGCTTTCTTT | CSVETVNTEAFF
few | TRBJ2-7 | NA | TRBV5-1 | TGCGCCAGCAGCTTCGACCCCGCCCTTGCCTACGAGCAGTACTTC | CASSFDPALAYEQYF
NA | TRBJ1-1 | NA | TRBV3-1 | TGTGCCAGCAGCCAAGATCCAGCTCCGAACACTGAAGCTTTCTTT | CASSQDPAPNTEAFF
many | TRBJ2-5 | NA | TRBV27 | TGTGCCAGCAGTTTAGAGGGAATAGAAGAGACCCAGTACTTC | CASSLEGIEETQYF
many | TRBJ1-1 | NA | TRBV5-1 | TGCGCCAGCAGCATAACAGTTTCTCCTACATATGGGAACACTGAAGCTTTCTTT | CASSITVSPTYGNTEAFF
few | TRBJ2-2 | NA | TRBV7-9 | TGTGCCACAAAGAACACCGGGGAGCTGTTTTTT | CATKNTGELFF
NA | TRBJ2-5 | TRBD1 | TRBV5-6 | TGTGCCAGCAGCGTCGACAGGGGCTCCTACCAAGAGACCCAGTACTTC | CASSVDRGSYQETQYF
NA | TRBJ1-4 | NA | TRBV6-5 | TGTGCCAGCAGTATTCTACTTGGGGAGCCAACTGCAACTAATGAAAAACTGTTTTTT | CASSILLGEPTATNEKLFF
few | TRBJ2-5 | NA | TRBV11-2 | TGTGCCAGCAGGCAGGCGGGGCAAGAGACCCAGTACTTC | CASRQAGQETQYF
many | TRBJ2-7 | TRBD1 | TRBV6-2/TRBV6-3 | TGTGCCAGCAGTTTCACGGGGACAGGGAAACACGAGCAGTACTTC | CASSFTGTGKHEQYF
once | TRBJ2-7 | NA | TRBV5-5 | TGTGCCAGCAGCTCTGGGATACACTGGGAGCAGTACTTC | CASSSGIHWEQYF
few | TRBJ1-1 | TRBD1 | TRBV13 | TGTGCCAGCAGCCTGCGGGGACAGGGGTGGCCTGAAGCTTTCTTT | CASSLRGQGWPEAFF
many | TRBJ2-1 | NA | TRBV7-9 | TGTGCCAGCAGCTTACCCCGACACGCGGATGAGCAGTTCTTC | CASSLPRHADEQFF
NA | TRBJ2-7 | NA | TRBV9 | TGTGCCAGCAGCGTAGGCGGGGACACCTACGAGCAGTACTTC | CASSVGGDTYEQYF
many | TRBJ1-2 | NA | TRBV5-1 | TGCGCCAGCAGCTTGGATTTTCCCCAAGGAAACTATGGCTACACCTTC | CASSLDFPQGNYGYTF
many | TRBJ2-3 | TRBD2 | TRBV28 | TGTGCCAGCAGTTCAGTAGCGGGAGGCCCCGGAGATACGCAGTATTTT | CASSSVAGGPGDTQYF
NA | TRBJ2-7 | NA | TRBV7-9 | TGTGCCAGCAGCTTAGGGAGTCTCTACGAGCAGTACTTC | CASSLGSLYEQYF
many | TRBJ2-1 | TRBD2 | TRBV9 | TGTGCCAGCAGCGTAGGTCCTAGCGGGAGCAAGACCTACAATGAGCAGTTCTTC | CASSVGPSGSKTYNEQFF
many | TRBJ2-5 | NA | TRBV11-2 | TGTGCCAGCAGCAAGAGCCCCGGTAAAGAGACCCAGTACTTC | CASSKSPGKETQYF
NA | TRBJ2-2 | NA | TRBV7-2 | TGTGCCAGCAGCGTCGCTCGGGACCACAATTTGAACGGGGAGCTGTTTTTT | CASSVARDHNLNGELFF
many | TRBJ2-5 | NA | TRBV28 | TGTGCCAGCAGTTTCTGGGGAGAGACCCAGTACTTC | CASSFWGETQYF
many | TRBJ1-2 | NA | TRBV29-1 | TGCAGCGTTCTGGGGGGCTATGGCTACACCTTC | CSVLGGYGYTF
few | TRBJ1-2 | NA | TRBV9 | TGTGCCAGCAGCCGGGCCCGCTATGGCTACACCTTC | CASSRARYGYTF
many | TRBJ2-3 | NA | TRBV20-1 | TGCAGTGCTGTTCAGCTCAGGCGGGGAAGCACAGATACGCAGTATTTT | CSAVQLRRGSTDTQYF
many | TRBJ2-7 | NA | TRBV28 | TGTGCCAGCAGTTTATTCGACTACGAGCAGTACTTC | CASSLFDYEQYF
many | TRBJ2-7 | NA | TRBV27 | TGTGCCAGCAGTTTATACCTGGGGACTTCCTACGAGCAGTACTTC | CASSLYLGTSYEQYF
NA | TRBJ2-7 | NA | TRBV25-1 | TGTGCCAGCACCCGGAGGAGGGAAAACGAGCAGTACTTC | CASTRRRENEQYF
NA | TRBJ2-7 | NA | TRBV7-9 | TGTGCCAGCAGCTTAGTACCCGAAGCCACCTACGAGCAGTACTTC | CASSLVPEATYEQYF
many | TRBJ1-1 | TRBD1 | TRBV4-2 | TGTGCCAGCAGCCAAGCCGGGACAGGGGGTTTGCACACTGAAGCTTTCTTT | CASSQAGTGGLHTEAFF
many | TRBJ2-6 | NA | TRBV6-2/TRBV6-3 | TGTGCCAGCAGCGACAGGAAAGGGGGATCTGGGGCCAACGTCCTGACTTTC | CASSDRKGGSGANVLTF
NA | TRBJ2-2 | NA | TRBV15 | TGTGCCACCAGCAGAGACAGGGGAAGTGGCGGGGAGCTGTTTTTT | CATSRDRGSGGELFF
many | TRBJ2-7 | TRBD2 | TRBV5-1 | TGCGCCAGCAGCTTGGGGCTAGCGGGAGGGCCGGGAATTGCCTACGAGCAGTACTTC | CASSLGLAGGPGIAYEQYF
NA | TRBJ1-5 | NA | TRBV7-6 | TGTGCCAGCAGCCCCGGCGGGGATCAGCCCCAGCATTTT | CASSPGGDQPQHF
NA | TRBJ2-7 | NA | TRBV13 | TGTGCCAGCAGTCCACAGAGCTCCTACGAGCAGTACTTC | CASSPQSSYEQYF